Each of the 29 T cell receptor beta chains below was sequenced from the same sample in a study of blood T cell repertoires in COVID-19. Generated by immunoSEQ multiplex PCR, the TCRdb table keeps only in-frame clones and is missing some. The table records some 390,000 clones, around 91% of them present only once. Sequenced input: PBMCs or T cells enriched from blood (not recorded which). These receptors were obtained from a man in his thirties or forties who had recovered from COVID-19.

V and J are TRBV10-1 and TRBJ2-3; TRBD2 matches at 8 bases. The CDR3 is made up of 16 amino acids. J was trimmed by 2 bases and V by 6 bases; bases with no gene match: 10. Germline V gives CDR1 WNHNN, CDR2 SYGVQD (reference sequence). CDR3 amino acids: CASSPVSGEATDTQYF. The CDR3 region has the DNA TGCGCCAGCAGCCCCGTTAGCGGGGAGGCCACAGATACGCAGTATTTT.

This clone was detected only once. The J gene is TRBJ1-1, the V gene TRBV9; D remains unclear. With 0 bases removed from V and 1 base from J, the gap between germline ends came to 7 bases. This CDR3 contains 14 residues. In germline, CDR1 is SGDLS, CDR2 YYNGEE. Written as DNA, the CDR3 is TGTGCCAGCAGCGTAGGTAACAGGAACACTGAAGCTTTCTTT. As protein: CASSVGNRNTEAFF.

This clone showed up just a few times. The chain uses TRBV7-6 and TRBJ2-7; D is unresolved. The length of the CDR3 is 14 residues. Germline CDR1 SGHVS, CDR2 FNYEAQ. V was clipped by 1 base and J by 0 bases, with 7 bases between them. The CDR3: CASSLVADSYEQYF. The DNA of the CDR3 is TGTGCCAGCAGCTTAGTGGCGGACTCCTACGAGCAGTACTTC.

V is TRBV28 and J is TRBJ1-1; D gene uncertain. This CDR3 comprises 13 residues. The V gene's germline CDR1 is MDHEN and CDR2 SYDVKM. Trimming removed 5 bases at V and 10 bases at J, with 17 bases between. CDR3 DNA sequence: TGTGCCAGCAGTCTTGACATTCAGAGTCGAGCTTTCTTT. Amino acids: CASSLDIQSRAFF.

V and J are TRBV27 and TRBJ2-1; 7 positions agree with TRBD2. Germline CDR1 reads MNHEY; CDR2 reads SMNVEV (reference sequence). The V gene end was trimmed by 4 bases and the J gene end by 5 bases; junction bases not matched to a gene: 14. The length of the CDR3 is 17 residues. The chain's CDR3 is CASSSIGRGSTDNEQFF. CDR3 DNA sequence: TGTGCCAGCAGTTCCATCGGTCGCGGGAGCACGGACAATGAGCAGTTCTTC.

The CDR3 loop reads CASSLDLEKQFF. For the CDR3, the DNA is TGTGCCAGCAGCTTAGATCTGGAGAAGCAGTTCTTC. This chain links TRBV11-2 with TRBJ2-1; D uncertain. V was cut by 0 bases and J by 11 bases, with 8 bases left in between. The germline V gene encodes CDR1 SGHAT and CDR2 FQNNGV. The CDR3 spans 12 residues.

The CDR3 DNA follows: TGTGCCAGCACCGTAATGCCTAGGTCCGGGGAGCTGTTTTTT. It specifies CASTVMPRSGELFF. The J gene is TRBJ2-2, the V gene TRBV27; no clear D gene. CDR3 size: 14 residues. Germline CDR1 MNHEY, CDR2 SMNVEV (reference sequence). Trimming took 7 bases from V and 6 from J, leaving 15 bases between them.

V is TRBV5-1 and J is TRBJ2-7; no definite D call. CDR3 size: 16 residues. Trimming took off 0 bases at V and 3 bases at J, with 16 bases between the two ends. Germline V CDR1 and CDR2: SGHRS, YFSETQ. CDR3 nucleotides: TGCGCCAGCAGCTTGGACCACGGCAGGTCTTACTACGAGCAGTACTTC. This sequence encodes CASSLDHGRSYYEQYF.

The rearrangement joins TRBV19 to TRBJ2-1; TRBD2 matches 8 bases. The germline gives CDR1 LNHDA, CDR2 SQIVND (reference sequence). The trim removed 4 bases at V and 1 base at J, leaving 6 bases unmatched. The CDR3 is 16 residues long. CDR3 loop: CASSTRGGRSYNEQFF. The CDR3 bases are TGTGCCAGTAGTACCCGAGGCGGGAGGTCCTACAATGAGCAGTTCTTC.

The chain couples TRBV4-1 to TRBJ1-3; D is unresolved. The CDR3 has 15 amino acids. The germline gives CDR1 MGHRA, CDR2 YSYEKL. The V gene lost 0 bases and the J gene lost 6 bases, with 12 bases spanning the gap. The CDR3 loop is CASSQEREFQNTIYF. The CDR3 coding sequence is TGCGCCAGCAGCCAAGAACGGGAGTTCCAAAACACCATATATTTT.

The chain recombines TRBV5-8 with TRBJ2-1; TRBD1 aligns across 7 bases. The CDR3 has 14 amino acids. Germline V lookup: CDR1 SGHTS, CDR2 YDEGEE. The V segment lost 2 bases and the J segment 5 bases; nucleotides outside the gene matches: 4. CDR3 amino acids: CASSLGTEDNEQFF. In DNA form, the CDR3 reads TGTGCCAGCAGCTTAGGGACAGAGGACAATGAGCAGTTCTTC.

J is TRBJ2-1 and V is TRBV14, with D possibly matching TRBD1 (6 bases). Trimming removed 5 bases from V and 7 bases from J, with 24 bases in between. Germline values: CDR1 SGHDN, CDR2 FVKESK. This CDR3 contains 17 residues. The CDR3 is CASSFGQTPGAQNEQFF. In nucleotides, the CDR3 is TGTGCCAGCAGCTTCGGACAGACACCCGGGGCGCAGAATGAGCAGTTCTTC.

The rearrangement uses TRBV28 and TRBJ2-1, with D hard to call. Germline V gene lookup returns CDR1 MDHEN and CDR2 SYDVKM. Trimming took 6 bases from V and 0 from J, leaving 3 bases between them. The CDR3 covers 12 residues. In DNA form, the CDR3 reads TGTGCCAGCAGGAGCTCCTACAATGAGCAGTTCTTC. Translation: CASRSSYNEQFF.

This clone was seen once. The genes are TRBV7-8 and TRBJ1-2; D not certain. From germline, CDR1 is SGHVS and CDR2 FQNEAQ. Trimming cost V 5 bases and J 4 bases, with 8 bases left between them. The CDR3 spans 12 residues. The CDR3 sequence: CASSPRTYGYTF. The DNA of the CDR3 is TGTGCCAGCAGCCCCAGAACCTATGGCTACACCTTC.

The rearrangement uses TRBV7-8 and TRBJ2-4; weak D call: TRBD1 (6 bases). Germline V gene data show CDR1 as SGHVS and CDR2 as FQNEAQ. This CDR3 contains 13 residues. Between the trimmed V and J ends, which lost 6 bases and 7 bases, there was a span of 13 bases. The CDR3 DNA follows: TGTGCCAGCAGGCCCCCAACAGGGAACATTCAGTACTTC. This gives the protein CASRPPTGNIQYF.

This chain joins TRBV5-4 and TRBJ2-1; TRBD2 agrees at 13 bases. CDR1 and CDR2 from the germline V gene are SGHNT and YYREEE (reference sequence). The trim removed 4 bases at V and 3 bases at J, leaving 13 bases unmatched. This CDR3 is built from 19 residues. The CDR3 loop is CASSAGLAGTEVFYNEQFF. CDR3 sequence (DNA): TGTGCCAGCAGCGCGGGACTAGCGGGGACGGAGGTATTCTACAATGAGCAGTTCTTC. Full variable domain (outside the CDR3, taken from reference TRBV5-4 and TRBJ2-1): ETGVTQSPTHLIKTRGQQVTLRCSSQSGHNTVSWYQQALGQGPQFIFQYYREEENGRGNFPPRFSGLQFPNYSSELNVNALELDDSALYLCASSAGLAGTEVFYNEQFFGPGTRLTVL.

This chain connects TRBV3-1 (or the pseudogene TRBV3-2) to TRBJ1-1, with no clear D. The CDR3 covers 14 residues. Germline-derived CDR1 and CDR2 are LGHDT and YNNKEL (reference sequence). Trimming removed 4 bases from V and 3 bases from J, with 12 bases in between. CDR3 nucleotide sequence: TGTGCCAGCAGCCCTCCCGAGTCTTACACTGAAGCTTTCTTT. Translated, it gives CASSPPESYTEAFF.

The chain recombines TRBV5-1 with TRBJ2-5; 8 nucleotides agree with TRBD1. With V trimmed by 0 bases and J by 4 bases, 5 bases remained unmatched. There are 15 residues in the CDR3. Germline CDR1 is SGHRS and CDR2 is YFSETQ. The CDR3 sequence is CASSLGQGMGETQYF. The DNA for the CDR3 is TGCGCCAGCAGCTTGGGACAGGGGATGGGAGAGACCCAGTACTTC.

The chain has TRBV11-2 and TRBJ2-1; 7 bases are shared with TRBD1. Germline CDR1 is SGHAT and CDR2 is FQNNGV. After removal of 5 bases from V and 4 bases from J, the junction contained 8 bases not matched to a gene. The CDR3 loop spans 15 amino acids. CDR3 region: CASSPDRVGYNEQFF. CDR3 DNA sequence: TGTGCCAGCAGCCCTGACAGGGTGGGGTACAATGAGCAGTTCTTC.

V and J are TRBV29-1 and TRBJ2-7, with 9 bases identical to TRBD2. Losses at the gene ends were 4 bases for V and 1 base for J; bases not matched to a gene: 5. Germline CDR1 is SQVTM and CDR2 is ANQGSEA. CDR3 length equals 14 residues. The CDR3 protein is CSVGAGGGSYEQYF. In DNA, the CDR3 is TGCAGCGTTGGGGCGGGAGGGGGGTCCTACGAGCAGTACTTC.

This chain connects TRBV18 to TRBJ2-5, with 12 bases that match TRBD2. Germline assignment: CDR1 KGHSH and CDR2 LQKENI. CDR3 length: 17 residues. J was trimmed by 4 bases and V by 3 bases; bases with no gene match: 9. For the CDR3, the DNA is TGTGCCAGCTCACCGGGACAGCCGGGACTAGCGGGAGAGACCCAGTACTTC. The encoded protein is CASSPGQPGLAGETQYF.

The genes are TRBV7-8 and TRBJ2-7; D is uncertain. In germline, CDR1 is SGHVS, CDR2 FQNEAQ. The CDR3 runs 14 residues. The V end was cut by 5 bases, the J end by 4 bases, with 15 bases between. CDR3 DNA: TGTGCCAGCAGCCGGAATGGGCAGCTATACGAGCAGTACTTC. The encoded protein is CASSRNGQLYEQYF.

The chain is built from TRBV30 and TRBJ1-1, with D possibly being TRBD1 (6 bases). There are 14 residues in the CDR3. The germline CDR1 and CDR2 sequences are GTSNPN and SVGIG (reference sequence). V was trimmed by 4 bases and J by 2 bases, leaving 14 bases between them. CDR3 bases: TGTGCCTGGACTACGACAGGCCGTAACACTGAAGCTTTCTTT. Protein: CAWTTTGRNTEAFF.

The gene calls are TRBV2 and TRBJ1-1; D perhaps matches TRBD1 (5 bases). This CDR3 comprises 12 residues. The V end lost 6 bases, the J end lost 0 bases, and 5 bases lay between the germline ends. Germline CDR1 reads SNHLY; CDR2 reads FYNNEI. This chain's CDR3 is CASRTVNTEAFF. The CDR3 DNA sequence: TGTGCCAGCAGGACAGTGAACACTGAAGCTTTCTTT.

This chain connects TRBV18 to TRBJ2-5; the D is unclear. Per germline, CDR1 KGHSH and CDR2 LQKENI. The CDR3 contains 16 residues. Trimming cost V 1 base and J 5 bases, with 17 bases left between them. CDR3 sequence reads: CASSPQNPGFRETQYF. Written as DNA, the CDR3 is TGTGCCAGCTCACCACAGAACCCCGGTTTCAGGGAGACCCAGTACTTC.

The table lists this clone with a few counts. The chain carries TRBV6-2 or TRBV6-3 and TRBJ1-5, with 10 bases lining up with TRBD1. The V gene's germline CDR1 is MNHEY and CDR2 SVGEGT. CDR3 length: 15 residues. V lost 6 bases and J lost 6; bases outside the gene matches: 8. CDR3 region: CASSQGQGFRQPQHF. CDR3 DNA sequence: TGTGCCAGCAGCCAGGGACAGGGGTTTCGTCAGCCCCAGCATTTT.

The J gene is TRBJ2-1, the V gene TRBV7-9, with 14 bases matching TRBD2. The CDR3 loop spans 18 amino acids. The trim removed 5 bases at V and 1 base at J, leaving 7 bases unmatched. Per the germline V gene, CDR1 is SEHNR and CDR2 is FQNEAQ (reference sequence). CDR3 sequence reads: CASSTTSGRAVSYNEQFF. Here the CDR3 DNA reads TGTGCCAGCAGCACGACTAGCGGGAGGGCCGTTTCCTACAATGAGCAGTTCTTC.

V gene TRBV5-1 combines with J gene TRBJ2-7; D gene unclear. This CDR3 comprises 13 residues. V was cut by 0 bases and J by 4 bases, with 8 bases left in between. The germline CDR1 and CDR2 sequences are SGHRS and YFSETQ. CDR3 protein: CASSLGLLYEQYF. In DNA, the CDR3 is TGCGCCAGCAGCTTGGGGCTTCTTTACGAGCAGTACTTC.

V usage is TRBV9 and J usage is TRBJ2-4, with D possibly being TRBD1 (5 bases). V lost 3 bases and J lost 2, with 18 bases in between. CDR3 length: 17 residues. Per germline, CDR1 SGDLS and CDR2 YYNGEE. The CDR3 sequence: CASSAAEGAPTKNIQYF. The CDR3 DNA is TGTGCCAGCAGCGCAGCTGAAGGGGCACCAACCAAAAACATTCAGTACTTC. The whole variable domain, filled in from reference TRBV9 and TRBJ2-4, reads DSGVTQTPKHLITATGQRVTLRCSPRSGDLSVYWYQQSLDQGLQFLIQYYNGEERAKGNILERFSAQQFPDLHSELNLSSLELGDSALYFCASSAAEGAPTKNIQYFGAGTRLSVL.